This is a list of T cell receptor beta chains from one sample in a study of OX40 agonist ivuxolimab in advanced cancers. Produced via immunoSEQ multiplex PCR; TCRdb's table is partial and in-frame only. The sample lists under 100,000 clones, more than 80% occurring once. Sample: CD4+ or CD8+ T cells sorted from blood, taken in a trial of the OX40 agonist ivuxolimab. The source is an adult with an advanced solid tumor such as melanoma, head and neck, liver or kidney cancer. The CDR3 runs from the conserved cysteine through the conserved F or W. A D gene is named only where the DNA matches it firmly. Some rows mark clone size as missing; the rest say once, few, many or name a class of expanded clone.

D: TRBD2
V: TRBV27
size: few
length: 15
J: TRBJ2-2
CDR3: CAIEGTGGDTGELFF
DNA: TGTGCCATCGAGGGCACGGGGGGGGACACCGGGGAGCTGTTTTTT

D: -
V: TRBV4-1
size: -
length: 12
J: TRBJ2-7
CDR3: CASSQGPYEQYF
DNA: TGCGCCAGCAGCCAAGGTCCCTACGAGCAGTACTTC

D: -
V: TRBV15
size: -
length: 14
J: TRBJ2-1
CDR3: CATTERGSYNEQFF
DNA: TGTGCCACCACGGAACGGGGATCCTACAATGAGCAGTTCTTC

D: -
V: TRBV9
size: -
length: 14
J: TRBJ1-2
CDR3: CASSVNLWDYGYTF
DNA: TGTGCCAGCAGCGTTAACCTTTGGGACTATGGCTACACCTTC

D: TRBD2
V: TRBV6-1
size: -
length: 15
J: TRBJ2-7
CDR3: CATQTGTSASYEQYF
DNA: TGTGCCACCCAAACCGGGACTAGCGCTTCCTACGAGCAGTACTTC

D: -
V: TRBV30
size: -
length: 13
J: TRBJ2-3
CDR3: CAWRGRVTDTQYF
DNA: TGTGCCTGGAGGGGGCGGGTCACAGATACGCAGTATTTT

D: TRBD2
V: TRBV18
size: -
length: 18
J: TRBJ2-2
CDR3: CASSPLKAGGPLTGELFF
DNA: TGTGCCAGCTCACCCCTCAAAGCGGGAGGGCCTTTGACCGGGGAGCTGTTTTTT

D: -
V: TRBV5-1
size: -
length: 12
J: TRBJ2-2
CDR3: CASSLSKGELFF
DNA: TGCGCCAGCAGCTTGAGTAAAGGGGAGCTGTTTTTT

D: -
V: TRBV21-1
size: -
length: 15
J: TRBJ2-7
CDR3: CASSKVAVNHYEQYF
DNA: TGTGCCAGCAGCAAAGTGGCAGTGAACCACTACGAGCAGTACTTC

D: -
V: TRBV2
size: once
length: 15
J: TRBJ2-7
CDR3: CASSEVRASSYEQYF
DNA: TGTGCCAGCAGTGAAGTGAGAGCAAGCTCCTACGAGCAGTACTTC

D: -
V: TRBV29-1
size: -
length: 12
J: TRBJ2-3
CDR3: CSVPGPRGTQYF
DNA: TGCAGCGTCCCCGGTCCGAGGGGTACGCAGTATTTT

D: -
V: TRBV7-2
size: few
length: 16
J: TRBJ2-7
CDR3: CASSLGWIEGSYEQYF
DNA: TGTGCCAGCAGCTTAGGTTGGATTGAGGGTTCCTACGAGCAGTACTTC

D: -
V: TRBV9
size: -
length: 13
J: TRBJ2-2
CDR3: CASSVQDTGELFF
DNA: TGTGCCAGCAGCGTCCAAGACACCGGGGAGCTGTTTTTT

D: -
V: TRBV2
size: -
length: 14
J: TRBJ1-1
CDR3: CASSVIRLNTEAFF
DNA: TGTGCCAGCAGTGTAATTAGGTTGAACACTGAAGCTTTCTTT

D: -
V: TRBV19
size: -
length: 14
J: TRBJ1-1
CDR3: CASSGYWGGTEAFF
DNA: TGTGCCAGTAGTGGATACTGGGGGGGCACTGAAGCTTTCTTT

D: TRBD1
V: TRBV2
size: few
length: 13
J: TRBJ1-2
CDR3: CASRGQGVYGYTF
DNA: TGTGCCAGCAGGGGACAGGGTGTCTATGGCTACACCTTC

D: -
V: TRBV7-7
size: -
length: 13
J: TRBJ1-1
CDR3: CASSRDINTEAFF
DNA: TGTGCCAGCAGCAGGGACATTAACACTGAAGCTTTCTTT

D: TRBD1
V: TRBV19
size: -
length: 16
J: TRBJ1-4
CDR3: CASRTRTGGNNEKLFF
DNA: TGTGCCAGTAGAACCAGGACAGGGGGTAACAATGAAAAACTGTTTTTT

D: -
V: TRBV11-2
size: once
length: 13
J: TRBJ1-2
CDR3: CASTQEGNYGYTF
DNA: TGTGCCAGCACCCAGGAGGGAAACTATGGCTACACCTTC